Below are 16 T cell receptor beta chains sequenced from a single sample in a study of identical twins. TCRdb re-called the 5' RACE reads through MiXCR, storing one row per CDR3 protein. The sample includes some 570,000 distinct CDR3 sequences, approximately 20% of them seen just once. In addition, the sample was reused for a study of yellow fever vaccine responses in identical twins.

Sequences were obtained from CD4+ T cells sorted from blood. The receptors originated from a woman between 18 and 30 years old in good health.

This clonotype was observed a handful of times. The genes are TRBV2 and TRBJ2-3, with a tentative D call TRBD2 (5 bases). From germline, CDR1 is SNHLY and CDR2 FYNNEI. The CDR3 sequence is 14 residues long. V lost 6 bases, J lost 6 bases, and 16 bases lay in between. CDR3 nucleotides: TGTGCCAGCAGAAGGAGGATGGCGGCGGATACGCAGTATTTT. The encoded protein is CASRRRMAADTQYF.

The CDR3 is CASSPEGSPPTDTQYF. The CDR3 DNA reads as TGCGCCAGCAGCCCCGAGGGGTCCCCTCCTACAGATACGCAGTATTTT. The V gene is TRBV5-1, the J gene TRBJ2-3, with D perhaps TRBD1 or TRBD2 (5 bases each). Looked up from germline, CDR1 is SGHRS and CDR2 is YFSETQ. The ends were cut back, 4 bases at V and 3 bases at J, with 18 bases in the middle. The CDR3 extends over 16 amino acids.

The chain uses TRBV24-1 and TRBJ2-2; no firm D call. Trimming pared 0 bases from V and 7 bases from J, leaving 5 bases between. This CDR3 contains 13 residues. Germline V gives CDR1 KGHDR, CDR2 SFDVKD. The CDR3, as DNA: TGTGCCACCAGTGATTTGTGGGGCGGGGAGCTGTTTTTT. Amino acids: CATSDLWGGELFF.

V and J are TRBV5-5 and TRBJ2-3, with 8 positions matching TRBD2. The CDR3 contains 16 residues. CDR1 is SGHKS and CDR2 is YYEKEE in the germline V gene (reference sequence). V lost 3 bases to trimming and J lost 3 bases; unmatched junction nucleotides: 9. The chain's CDR3 is CASSYGTSPRTDTQYF. Written as DNA, the CDR3 is TGTGCCAGCAGCTACGGGACTAGTCCACGGACAGATACGCAGTATTTT.

The chain joins TRBV7-9 to TRBJ1-1, with D possibly matching TRBD1 (5 bases). CDR3 length equals 12 residues. Trimming took off 5 bases at V and 4 bases at J, with 8 bases between the two ends. The germline V gene encodes CDR1 SEHNR and CDR2 FQNEAQ (reference sequence). The CDR3 protein is CASSPDSTEAFF. CDR3 nucleotide sequence: TGTGCCAGCAGCCCAGACAGCACTGAAGCTTTCTTT.

V usage is TRBV4-1 and J usage is TRBJ2-3, with 12 bases aligning to TRBD2. Per the germline V gene, CDR1 is MGHRA and CDR2 is YSYEKL. J was trimmed by 1 base and V by 3 bases; bases with no gene match: 8. This CDR3 comprises 18 residues. The CDR3 bases are TGCGCCAGCAGCCAGACTAGCGGGGGAACACACCGCACAGATACGCAGTATTTT. Its protein is CASSQTSGGTHRTDTQYF.

As concerns this clonotype: The conserved phenylalanine or tryptophan is not found at the CDR3 terminus, so this likely reflects a read error. No DNA is shown, since the ends of the CDR3 on it are uncertain; the CDR3 is the one TCRdb lists. The CDR3 sequence is CASSSDSGR. The chain carries TRBV12-3 or TRBV12-4 and TRBJ2-4; the table gives TRBD1 as D, unverified against the DNA. Inclusive of both ends, the CDR3 amounts to 9 amino acids.

The chain couples TRBV5-1 to TRBJ2-3, with D hard to call. CDR3 length equals 15 residues. The V gene lost 2 bases and the J gene lost 2 bases, with 12 bases spanning the gap. The germline V gene has CDR1 SGHRS and CDR2 YFSETQ. CDR3: CASSFQADPTDTQYF. Written as DNA, the CDR3 is TGCGCCAGCAGCTTTCAAGCAGACCCCACAGATACGCAGTATTTT. The entire variable domain, with the rest obtained from reference TRBV5-1 and TRBJ2-3, is as follows: KAGVTQTPRYLIKTRGQQVTLSCSPISGHRSVSWYQQTPGQGLQFLFEYFSETQRNKGNFPGRFSGRQFSNSRSEMNVSTLELGDSALYLCASSFQADPTDTQYFGPGTRLTVL.

The chain links TRBV3-1 to TRBJ2-1, with TRBD2 matching over 9 bases. Germline CDR1 reads LGHDT; CDR2 reads YNNKEL (reference sequence). V gave up 0 bases and J gave up 3 bases; unmatched junction bases: 9. The CDR3 contains 18 residues. The CDR3 region is CASSQEFRSGRYYNEQFF. The CDR3 DNA reads as TGTGCCAGCAGCCAAGAGTTTCGTAGCGGGAGATACTACAATGAGCAGTTCTTC.

J is TRBJ2-5 and V is TRBV2, with 10 bases fitting TRBD2. With V trimmed by 2 bases and J by 1 base, 4 bases remained unmatched. The CDR3 runs 16 residues. In germline, CDR1 is SNHLY, CDR2 FYNNEI. The CDR3 spells CASSERSGRAQETQYF. The CDR3, as DNA: TGTGCCAGCAGTGAAAGAAGCGGGAGGGCCCAAGAGACCCAGTACTTC.

The chain links TRBV6-1 to TRBJ2-6, with D unclear. Trimming removed 6 bases at V and 4 bases at J, with 16 bases between. The CDR3 covers 16 residues. CDR1 is MNHNS, CDR2 SASEGT, per germline. The CDR3 loop is CASSDPGRTGANVLTF. For the CDR3, the DNA is TGTGCCAGCAGCGACCCCGGGCGAACCGGGGCCAACGTCCTGACTTTC.

At least ten counts were recorded for this clonotype. V and J are TRBV6-2 or TRBV6-3 and TRBJ1-6, with 9 bases lining up with TRBD1. In germline, CDR1 is MNHEY, CDR2 SVGEGT. The CDR3 is 16 residues long. J was trimmed by 7 bases and V by 6 bases; bases with no gene match: 10. The CDR3 is CASRRQGDIINSPLHF. CDR3 coding DNA: TGTGCCAGCAGACGACAGGGGGACATAATAAATTCACCCCTCCACTTT.

This rearrangement joins TRBV10-3 to TRBJ2-7, with D tentatively TRBD1 (5 bases). Germline V gene data show CDR1 as ENHRY and CDR2 as SYGVKD. The CDR3 loop spans 13 amino acids. V lost 2 bases to trimming and J lost 0 bases, with 5 bases between them. The CDR3 DNA reads as TGTGCCATCAGTGAGCAGGGCTCCTACGAGCAGTACGTC. The encoded protein is CAISEQGSYEQYV.

The chain links TRBV20-1 to TRBJ2-1; 10 bases fit TRBD2. The CDR3 length is 16 residues. CDR1 is DFQATT, CDR2 SNEGSKA, per germline (reference sequence). J was trimmed by 3 bases and V by 5 bases; bases with no gene match: 10. As DNA, the CDR3 is TGCAGTGCTTTCGTTAGCGGGGGGCGGGGCTACAATGAGCAGTTCTTC. Its translation: CSAFVSGGRGYNEQFF.

This chain connects TRBV28 to TRBJ2-7; perhaps TRBD2 as D (6 bases). Trimming cost V 5 bases and J 3 bases, with 11 bases left between them. From germline, CDR1 is MDHEN and CDR2 SYDVKM. CDR3 length: 13 residues. The CDR3, as DNA: TGTGCCAGCAGTCCGGACTACCGCTACGAGCAGTACTTC. It is translated as CASSPDYRYEQYF. The variable domain in full, with the rest retrieved from reference TRBV28 and TRBJ2-7, is DVKVTQSSRYLVKRTGEKVFLECVQDMDHENMFWYRQDPGLGLRLIYFSYDVKMKEKGDIPEGYSVSREKKERFSLILESASTNQTSMYLCASSPDYRYEQYFGPGTRLTVT.

The chain couples TRBV11-2 to TRBJ1-5, with 9 bases aligning to TRBD1. Germline CDR1 is SGHAT and CDR2 is FQNNGV. V was pared by 5 bases and J by 5 bases, with 4 bases of the junction left unmatched. CDR3 size: 14 residues. The CDR3 coding sequence is TGTGCCAGCAGCCCGGGACAGGGCGATCAGCCCCAGCATTTT. Protein sequence: CASSPGQGDQPQHF.